This T cell receptor (beta chain) was captured by sequencing in a study of shared clonotypes between healthy human individuals. Study observations and caveats: A generally larger estimated richness was seen in naive subsets than in memory subsets. The authors expected sequencing depth to affect clonotype sharing among donors.

CDR1 SGHNT and CDR2 YYREEE come from the germline V gene (reference sequence). The junction had 7 bases not matched to a gene; V was cut back by 0 bases and J by 7 bases. CDR3 length: 16 residues. Turning to this clone: Its antigen is as yet unknown.

Splitting of each subset's genomic DNA was done evenly across several immunoSEQ plates. TCRdb's table, derived via immunoSEQ multiplex PCR, lists solely in-frame clones and lacks some. The table lists over a million clones, about 70% of them singletons. The source material was memory CD4+ T cells sorted from blood. Subset specified: CD45RA-negative fraction. The rearrangement uses TRBV5-4 and TRBJ2-1; TRBD2 matches at 10 bases. The TCR comes from a man aged 18 to 30 in good health. CDR3 protein: CASSLVGLAGVNEQFF. In DNA form, the CDR3 reads TGTGCCAGCAGCTTGGTAGGGCTAGCGGGAGTTAATGAGCAGTTCTTC.